This TCR beta chain is drawn from a study of blood T cell repertoires in COVID-19. For the study at large: T cells, B-cell-depleted T cells, or PBMCs provided the cDNA or gDNA that served as material.

V was cut by 4 bases and J by 1 base, with 11 bases left in between. The length of the CDR3 is 14 residues. Germline values: CDR1 LGHNA, CDR2 YNFKEQ. Generated by immunoSEQ multiplex PCR, the TCRdb table keeps only in-frame clones and is missing some. The table has roughly 100,000 clones, more than 75% seen once. The genes are TRBV4-2 and TRBJ2-7; D might be TRBD1 (5 bases). The sequence was collected from a human donor in a cohort sampled during active COVID-19. Input material: peripheral blood. CDR3 sequence reads: CASSLSRQSYEQYF. The CDR3 DNA reads TGTGCCAGCAGCCTAAGCCGACAGTCCTACGAGCAGTACTTC.